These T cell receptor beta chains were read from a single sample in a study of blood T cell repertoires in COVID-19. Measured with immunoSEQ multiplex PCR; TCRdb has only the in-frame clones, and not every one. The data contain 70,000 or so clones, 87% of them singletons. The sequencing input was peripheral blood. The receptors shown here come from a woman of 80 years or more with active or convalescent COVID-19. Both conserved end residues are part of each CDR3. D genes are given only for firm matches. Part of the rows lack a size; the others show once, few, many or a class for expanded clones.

CASGGGLGDTQYF | TRBD2 | NA | TRBJ2-3 | TRBV12-3/TRBV12-4
CASSVSGGSQPQHF | TRBD1 | NA | TRBJ1-5 | TRBV9
CASSLAVQNIQYF | NA | NA | TRBJ2-4 | TRBV28
CAWSLGIGAYSNQPQHF | NA | few | TRBJ1-5 | TRBV30
CSASSVPEGTGELFF | NA | NA | TRBJ2-2 | TRBV20-1
CSASPFLRTGVIPYEQYF | TRBD1 | NA | TRBJ2-7 | TRBV20-1
CASITKTSVGETQYF | TRBD2 | few | TRBJ2-5 | TRBV3-1/TRBV3-2
CASSRTEGNQPQHF | NA | NA | TRBJ1-5 | TRBV6-5
CASSVSGGREKLFF | NA | NA | TRBJ1-4 | TRBV9
CASSLGTGVNTEAFF | TRBD1 | NA | TRBJ1-1 | TRBV7-6
CASSLVREYEQYF | NA | once | TRBJ2-7 | TRBV7-2